This T cell receptor (beta chain) was obtained from a study of shared clonotypes between healthy human individuals. The length of the CDR3 is 11 residues. V was clipped by 5 bases and J by 6 bases, with 8 bases between them. Germline-derived CDR1 and CDR2 are SEHNR and FQNEAQ (reference sequence). Sequencing used immunoSEQ multiplex PCR; TCRdb keeps in-frame clones, though not all of them. This sample carries 2 million to 2.5 million clones, nearly 97% of them seen once, and the ten largest clones take around 0.13%. The chain recombines TRBV7-9 with TRBJ2-7; no reliable D call. The clonotype originates from a man aged 18 to 29 in good health. The source material was naive CD4+ T cells sorted from blood. As for subset: CD45RA+ positively selected. CDR3 sequence reads: CASSLLVEQYF. The CDR3 DNA is TGTGCCAGCAGCCTATTGGTCGAGCAGTACTTC.